The 15 T cell receptor beta chains listed next were all sequenced from one sample in a study of naive and memory T cell subsets. General study points: Possibly reflecting memory cells re-expressing CD45RA, a few larger clonotypes occurred in naive repertoires, especially CD8.

Their antigen targets remain unknown. Both TRBC1 and TRBC2 were covered by a beta constant-region primer of two equimolar oligonucleotides. Four rounds of PCR amplified the ligated cDNA using nested alpha and beta constant-region primers plus SP2. TCRdb analysed the UMI-ligation and nested PCR reads with MiXCR anew, one entry per CDR3 protein. This repertoire shows approximately 90,000 distinct CDR3 sequences, about 10% found once; its top ten account for just over 0.13%. The specimen was naive CD4+ T cells from blood. The origin of the receptors is a human donor in good health.

This clonotype was seen more than once but under ten times. The chain combines TRBV6-2 or TRBV6-3 with TRBJ2-7, with D possibly TRBD1 on 6 matching bases. This CDR3 is built from 13 residues. Trimming took off 7 bases at V and 0 bases at J, with 10 bases between the two ends. Per the germline V gene, CDR1 is MNHEY and CDR2 is SVGEGT. The CDR3 spells CASKGVDSYEQYF. CDR3 nucleotides: TGTGCCAGCAAGGGGGTAGACTCCTACGAGCAGTACTTC.

The V call is TRBV29-1, the J call TRBJ1-2; D unclear. Trimming left V 7 bases short and J 6 bases short, with 18 bases between. Germline values: CDR1 SQVTM, CDR2 ANQGSEA. The CDR3 has 13 amino acids. CDR3 DNA sequence: TGCAGCGCCGACACCGTAGGGTTTAATGGCTACACCTTC. Protein sequence: CSADTVGFNGYTF. Drawing the rest from reference TRBV29-1 and TRBJ1-2, the complete variable domain is SAVISQKPSRDICQRGTSLTIQCQVDSQVTMMFWYRQQPGQSLTLIATANQGSEATYESGFVIDKFPISRPNLTFSTLTVSNMSPEDSSIYLCSADTVGFNGYTFGSGTRLTVV.

This clonotype showed up many times. V usage is TRBV28 and J usage is TRBJ2-1, with D perhaps TRBD2 (7 bases). Germline lookup yields CDR1 MDHEN and CDR2 SYDVKM. The germline V and J ends were trimmed by 2 bases and 10 bases, with 12 bases remaining between them. The CDR3 loop spans 13 amino acids. The CDR3 loop reads CASSLAGAHEQFF. The CDR3 bases are TGTGCCAGCAGTTTAGCGGGGGCTCACGAGCAGTTCTTC.

CDR3 loop: CASTRGQVSSYNEQFF. As DNA, the CDR3 is TGTGCCAGCACTCGGGGGCAGGTGAGCTCCTACAATGAGCAGTTCTTC. The chain is built from TRBV6-2 or TRBV6-3 and TRBJ2-1; D might be TRBD1 or TRBD2, each matching 6 bases. The ends were cut back, 7 bases at V and 0 bases at J, with 16 bases in the middle. There are 16 residues in the CDR3. Germline-derived CDR1 and CDR2 are MNHEY and SVGEGT.

CDR3: CASSPGVPYNEQFF. DNA of the CDR3: TGTGCCAGCAGCCCAGGGGTACCCTACAATGAGCAGTTCTTC. V gene TRBV12-3 or TRBV12-4 combines with J gene TRBJ2-1; D may be TRBD1 (6 bases). The CDR3 runs to 14 residues. V lost 6 bases and J 2 bases, leaving 11 bases between the germline ends.

The J gene is TRBJ1-6, the V gene TRBV12-3 or TRBV12-4; D gene ambiguous. There are 15 residues in the CDR3. V shed 2 bases and J shed 5 bases, with 10 bases lying between them. The CDR3 region has the DNA TGTGCCAGCAGTTTAACACAGATAAATAATTCACCCCTCCACTTT. It yields the protein CASSLTQINNSPLHF.

This clonotype appeared a few times. The chain is built from TRBV18 and TRBJ2-5, with D tentatively TRBD1 (6 bases). The CDR3 contains 15 residues. Germline CDR1 reads KGHSH; CDR2 reads LQKENI. Trimming stripped 0 bases from V and 4 bases from J, with 12 bases between. The CDR3 DNA reads as TGTGCCAGCTCACCACCTGTGGGGACACGAGAGACCCAGTACTTC. This gives the protein CASSPPVGTRETQYF.

V is TRBV29-1 and J is TRBJ2-2, with D unresolved. The CDR3 covers 12 residues. The V end was cut by 8 bases, the J end by 6 bases, with 13 bases between. CDR1 and CDR2 (germline): SQVTM, ANQGSEA. CDR3 bases: TGCAGCATCCAGGATCTTCCCGGGGAGCTGTTTTTT. This codes for CSIQDLPGELFF.

The rearrangement joins TRBV28 to TRBJ1-1; a weak D match, TRBD1 (5 bases). CDR3 length equals 14 residues. V lost 3 bases to trimming and J lost 3 bases, with 11 bases between them. Germline CDR1 and CDR2: MDHEN and SYDVKM. The CDR3 DNA reads as TGTGCCAGCAGTTTCGGGACTAAATACACTGAAGCTTTCTTT. Translation gives CASSFGTKYTEAFF.

At least ten counts were recorded for this clonotype. The chain carries TRBV11-3 and TRBJ2-1; a possible D gene is TRBD2 (5 bases). Germline CDR1 is SGHNT and CDR2 is YENEEA. V was clipped by 5 bases and J by 9 bases, with 32 bases between them. CDR3 length: 19 amino acids. CDR3 residues: CASSPRGGDVFTRAGEQFF. CDR3 bases: TGTGCCAGCAGCCCACGCGGTGGGGATGTGTTTACTAGGGCCGGTGAGCAGTTCTTC.

Ten or more counts support this clonotype. The rearrangement joins TRBV11-2 to TRBJ2-1; D gene unclear. The V and J ends lost 0 bases and 6 bases respectively, with 6 bases between them. Per the germline V gene, CDR1 is SGHAT and CDR2 is FQNNGV. The CDR3 contains 13 residues. For the CDR3, the DNA is TGTGCCAGCAGCTTAGATTCACTCAATGAGCAGTTCTTC. Translating it yields CASSLDSLNEQFF. Filled out from reference TRBV11-2 and TRBJ2-1, the complete variable domain reads EAGVAQSPRYKIIEKRQSVAFWCNPISGHATLYWYQQILGQGPKLLIQFQNNGVVDDSQLPKDRFSAERLKGVDSTLKIQPAKLEDSAVYLCASSLDSLNEQFFGPGTRLTVL.

Ten or more counts support this clonotype. V usage is TRBV7-8 and J usage is TRBJ1-1; D is unresolved. Trimming pared 0 bases from V and 1 base from J, leaving 9 bases between. Germline lookup yields CDR1 SGHVS and CDR2 FQNEAQ. The CDR3 loop spans 15 amino acids. CDR3 sequence (DNA): TGTGCCAGCAGCTTAGCAATAACCGAGAACACTGAAGCTTTCTTT. Protein sequence: CASSLAITENTEAFF.

This clonotype was seen ten or more times. The chain is built from TRBV2 and TRBJ2-1; perhaps TRBD2 as D (5 bases). Germline CDR1 and CDR2: SNHLY and FYNNEI. The CDR3 extends over 13 amino acids. Trimming cost V 7 bases and J 9 bases, with 16 bases left between them. The CDR3 loop reads CASTLEAVFEQFF. Here the CDR3 DNA reads TGTGCCAGCACTCTGGAGGCAGTTTTTGAGCAGTTCTTC. The full variable domain, rest sourced from reference TRBV2 and TRBJ2-1, is EPEVTQTPSHQVTQMGQEVILRCVPISNHLYFYWYRQILGQKVEFLVSFYNNEISEKSEIFDDQFSVERPDGSNFTLKIRSTKLEDSAMYFCASTLEAVFEQFFGPGTRLTVL.

This chain joins TRBV2 and TRBJ1-2, with D unclear. CDR3 length: 13 residues. Germline CDR1 and CDR2: SNHLY and FYNNEI. The V end was cut by 4 bases, the J end by 8 bases, with 14 bases between. CDR3: CASSGPLGRGYTF. CDR3 DNA sequence: TGTGCCAGCAGTGGCCCACTTGGGAGAGGCTACACCTTC. The whole variable domain, filled in from reference TRBV2 and TRBJ1-2, reads EPEVTQTPSHQVTQMGQEVILRCVPISNHLYFYWYRQILGQKVEFLVSFYNNEISEKSEIFDDQFSVERPDGSNFTLKIRSTKLEDSAMYFCASSGPLGRGYTFGSGTRLTVV.

This clonotype occurred a few times. The V gene is TRBV12-3 or TRBV12-4, the J gene TRBJ1-3; TRBD1 is a possible D gene (5 bases). Trimming removed 3 bases at V and 0 bases at J, with 12 bases between. The CDR3 has 16 amino acids. In DNA form, the CDR3 reads TGTGCCAGCAGTTTTGCAGGGCAGGACTCTGGAAACACCATATATTTT. Translating gives CASSFAGQDSGNTIYF.